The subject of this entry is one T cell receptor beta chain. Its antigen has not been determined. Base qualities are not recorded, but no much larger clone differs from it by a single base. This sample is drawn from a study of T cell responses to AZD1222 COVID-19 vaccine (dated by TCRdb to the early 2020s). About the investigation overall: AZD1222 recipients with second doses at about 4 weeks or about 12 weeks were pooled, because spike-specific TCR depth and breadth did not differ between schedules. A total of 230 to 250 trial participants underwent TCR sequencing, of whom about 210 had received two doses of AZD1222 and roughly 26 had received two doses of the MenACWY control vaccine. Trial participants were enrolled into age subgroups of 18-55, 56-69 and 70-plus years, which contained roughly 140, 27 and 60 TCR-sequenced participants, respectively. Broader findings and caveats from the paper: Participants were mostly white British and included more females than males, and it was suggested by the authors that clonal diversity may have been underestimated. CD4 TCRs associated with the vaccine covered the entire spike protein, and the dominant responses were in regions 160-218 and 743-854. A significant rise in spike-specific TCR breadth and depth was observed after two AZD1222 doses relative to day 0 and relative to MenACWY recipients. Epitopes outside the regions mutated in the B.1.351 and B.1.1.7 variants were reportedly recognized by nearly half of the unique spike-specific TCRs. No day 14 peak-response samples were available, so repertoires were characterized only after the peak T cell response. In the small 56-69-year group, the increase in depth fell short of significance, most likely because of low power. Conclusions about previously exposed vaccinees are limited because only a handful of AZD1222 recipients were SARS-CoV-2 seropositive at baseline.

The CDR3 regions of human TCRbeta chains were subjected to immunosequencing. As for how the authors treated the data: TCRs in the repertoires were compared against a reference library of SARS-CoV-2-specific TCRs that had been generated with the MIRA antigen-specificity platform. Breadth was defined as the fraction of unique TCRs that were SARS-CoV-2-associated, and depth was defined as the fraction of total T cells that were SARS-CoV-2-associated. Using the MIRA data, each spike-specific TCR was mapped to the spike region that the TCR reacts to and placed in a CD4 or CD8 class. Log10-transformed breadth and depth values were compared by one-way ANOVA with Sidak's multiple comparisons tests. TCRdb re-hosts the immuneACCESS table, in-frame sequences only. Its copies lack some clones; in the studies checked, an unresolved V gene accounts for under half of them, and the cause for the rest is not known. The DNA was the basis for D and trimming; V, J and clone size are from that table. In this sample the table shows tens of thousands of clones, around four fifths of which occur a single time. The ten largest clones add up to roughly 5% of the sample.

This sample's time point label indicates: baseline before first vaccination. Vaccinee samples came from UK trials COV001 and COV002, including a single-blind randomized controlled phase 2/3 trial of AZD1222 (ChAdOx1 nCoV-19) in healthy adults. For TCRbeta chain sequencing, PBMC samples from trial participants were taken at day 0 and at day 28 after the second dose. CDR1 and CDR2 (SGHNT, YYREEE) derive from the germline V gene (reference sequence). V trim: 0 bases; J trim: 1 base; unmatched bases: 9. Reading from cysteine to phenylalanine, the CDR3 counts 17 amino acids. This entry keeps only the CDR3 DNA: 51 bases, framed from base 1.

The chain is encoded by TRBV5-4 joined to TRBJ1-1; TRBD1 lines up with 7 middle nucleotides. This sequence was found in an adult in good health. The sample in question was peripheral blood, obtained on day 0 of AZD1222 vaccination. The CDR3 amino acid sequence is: CASSLGRGRNGNTEAFF. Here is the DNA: TGTGCCAGCAGCTTGGGGAGGGGGCGCAATGGGAACACTGAAGCTTTCTTT.